Presented here are 23 T cell receptor beta chains from one specimen sequenced in a study of shared clonotypes between healthy human individuals. Produced via immunoSEQ multiplex PCR; TCRdb's table is partial and in-frame only. The sample yields around 600,000 clones, around 95% seen once. As defined, naive CD8 cells were CD45RO-negative and positively selected for CCR7, with terminally differentiated effector memory CD45RA+ cells excluded. The sample was naive CD8+ T cells sorted from blood. The source is a woman aged 25 to 39 in good health.

The DNA of the CDR3 is TGTGCCAGCAGGGGAGCGGGAGTCTACGAGCAGTACTTC. Translation gives CASRGAGVYEQYF. The chain carries TRBV6-5 and TRBJ2-7; 8 positions match TRBD2. Trimming cost V 6 bases and J 3 bases; bases outside gene matches: 4. CDR3 size: 13 residues. Germline assignment: CDR1 MNHEY and CDR2 SVGAGI.

The J gene is TRBJ1-4, the V gene TRBV9, with 7 positions matching TRBD1. This CDR3 is built from 15 residues. Germline CDR1 SGDLS, CDR2 YYNGEE. Trimming at V came to 0 bases and at J to 6 bases, leaving 5 bases not matched to a gene. CDR3 bases: TGTGCCAGCAGCGTAGGTGCCGGACAGGATGAAAAACTGTTTTTT. Translation: CASSVGAGQDEKLFF.

The chain couples TRBV6-5 to TRBJ2-7; TRBD2 matches at 9 bases. Germline trimming cut 10 bases from V and 4 bases from J; bases unmatched to any gene: 14. This CDR3 contains 15 residues. Germline V CDR1 and CDR2: MNHEY, SVGAGI. The CDR3 reads CATYTLSGSLYEQYF. As DNA, the CDR3 is TGTGCCACTTACACGCTTAGCGGGAGCTTATACGAGCAGTACTTC.

This chain uses TRBV20-1 with TRBJ2-7, with D tentatively TRBD2 (6 bases). This CDR3 has 11 amino acids. The germline V and J ends were trimmed by 3 bases and 6 bases, with 9 bases remaining between them. The germline V gene encodes CDR1 DFQATT and CDR2 SNEGSKA (reference sequence). CDR3 nucleotide sequence: TGCAGTGCTAGGCGACTAGGCGAGCAGTACTTC. Protein: CSARRLGEQYF.

The V gene is TRBV14, the J gene TRBJ2-7, with D tentatively TRBD2 (6 bases). V lost 4 bases and J 6 bases, leaving 19 bases between the germline ends. The CDR3 has 15 residues. The germline gives CDR1 SGHDN, CDR2 FVKESK. The CDR3 DNA follows: TGTGCCAGCAGCCCAGCGGGTGGGCTCGCCCTCGAGCAGTACTTC. Protein product: CASSPAGGLALEQYF.

The chain recombines TRBV10-2 with TRBJ1-3; maybe TRBD1 (5 bases). Trimming took 7 bases from V and 8 from J, leaving 18 bases between them. Per germline, CDR1 WSHSY and CDR2 SAAADI. CDR3 length: 14 amino acids. CDR3 sequence (DNA): TGCGCCAGCACTCCCGGGACCCAGGGAGACACCATATATTTT. It translates to CASTPGTQGDTIYF.

The genes are TRBV19 and TRBJ2-7; possible D gene TRBD1, 6 bases. With 1 base removed from V and 2 bases from J, the gap between germline ends came to 15 bases. Germline CDR1 and CDR2: LNHDA and SQIVND (reference sequence). This CDR3 region has 16 residues. The CDR3 DNA sequence: TGTGCCAGTAGTATAGTATTGGGGGCCCAAACCTACGAGCAGTACTTC. It translates to CASSIVLGAQTYEQYF.

This rearrangement joins TRBV11-2 to TRBJ2-7; the D is unclear. CDR1 and CDR2 from the germline V gene are SGHAT and FQNNGV. The V end was cut by 5 bases, the J end by 2 bases, with 10 bases between. This CDR3 region has 13 residues. The CDR3 sequence: CASSIQAPYEQYF. In DNA form, the CDR3 reads TGTGCCAGCAGCATCCAGGCCCCCTACGAGCAGTACTTC.

The V call is TRBV28, the J call TRBJ2-5; 10 bases are a match to TRBD2. Per the germline V gene, CDR1 is MDHEN and CDR2 is SYDVKM. With 4 bases clipped from V and 1 base from J, the junction kept 9 bases outside the gene matches. The CDR3 contains 17 residues. CDR3 sequence (DNA): TGTGCCAGCAGTTCCTCGTCGGAGCGGGAGGGCCAAGAGACCCAGTACTTC. Encoded protein: CASSSSSEREGQETQYF.

This chain joins TRBV9 and TRBJ2-1; weak D call: TRBD2 (6 bases). Germline V CDR1 and CDR2: SGDLS, YYNGEE. Deletions cut 0 bases from V and 0 bases from J, with 16 bases between. The CDR3 is 18 amino acids. In DNA, the CDR3 is TGTGCCAGCAGCGTAGATGGTAGCGGATACGCCTCCTACAATGAGCAGTTCTTC. Amino acids: CASSVDGSGYASYNEQFF.

The V call is TRBV5-6, the J call TRBJ1-5; 10 bases align to TRBD1. From germline, CDR1 is SGHDT and CDR2 YYEEEE. Losses at the gene ends were 4 bases for V and 1 base for J; bases not matched to a gene: 11. CDR3 length: 18 residues. CDR3 loop: CASSTTGGTGHSNQPQHF. CDR3 nucleotide sequence: TGTGCCAGCAGCACGACAGGGGGCACGGGGCACAGCAATCAGCCCCAGCATTTT.

The V call is TRBV10-1, the J call TRBJ1-3, with D unresolved. Germline V gene sequence: CDR1 WNHNN, CDR2 SYGVQD (reference sequence). CDR3 length: 15 residues. V was pared by 0 bases and J by 1 base, with 7 bases between. This CDR3 reads CASSESLGSGNTIYF. The CDR3 DNA reads TGCGCCAGCAGTGAGTCCTTAGGATCTGGAAACACCATATATTTT.

CDR3 in amino acids: CASSLGSPQGSYGYTF. For the CDR3, the DNA is TGTGCCAGCAGCTTAGGTAGCCCCCAGGGGAGCTATGGCTACACCTTC. The chain joins TRBV7-9 to TRBJ1-2; D perhaps matches TRBD1 (6 bases). CDR3 length equals 16 residues. The germline gives CDR1 SEHNR, CDR2 FQNEAQ (reference sequence). The V end lost 1 base, the J end lost 4 bases, and 16 bases lay between the germline ends.

In its sample, this clone was seen once. V and J are TRBV6-5 and TRBJ2-3, with a tentative D call TRBD2 (5 bases). This CDR3 comprises 16 residues. From germline, CDR1 is MNHEY and CDR2 SVGAGI. V lost 2 bases and J 0 bases, leaving 12 bases between the germline ends. The CDR3, as DNA: TGTGCCAGCAGTTACAGCGGAGCCCCTAGCACAGATACGCAGTATTTT. Its protein is CASSYSGAPSTDTQYF.

V usage is TRBV30 and J usage is TRBJ2-3; 11 positions match TRBD2. Germline-derived CDR1 and CDR2 are GTSNPN and SVGIG (reference sequence). The CDR3 is made up of 16 amino acids. V shed 4 bases, J shed 5 bases, and the junction held 11 bases outside the gene matches. CDR3 sequence: CAWKGGTSGFLDTQYF. The CDR3 nucleotides read TGTGCCTGGAAAGGGGGGACTAGCGGTTTTTTAGATACGCAGTATTTT.

This chain uses TRBV19 with TRBJ2-3; 10 nucleotides match TRBD2. The CDR3 spans 16 residues. Germline values: CDR1 LNHDA, CDR2 SQIVND (reference sequence). Trimming took 9 bases from V and 5 from J; bases not matched to a gene: 14. The CDR3 loop reads CASSPRLAGVGDTQYF. The DNA of the CDR3 is TGTGCCAGCTCCCCGAGGCTAGCGGGAGTTGGAGATACGCAGTATTTT.

This chain uses TRBV7-8 with TRBJ1-6; D might be TRBD1 (6 bases). CDR3 length: 14 residues. V lost 1 base, J lost 7 bases, and 8 bases lay in between. Germline assignment: CDR1 SGHVS and CDR2 FQNEAQ. CDR3 in amino acids: CASSLVGGNSPLHF. The DNA of the CDR3 is TGTGCCAGCAGCTTAGTGGGGGGCAATTCACCCCTCCACTTT.

The chain joins TRBV15 to TRBJ2-1; D may be TRBD1 or TRBD2 (5 bases each). V lost 3 bases to trimming and J lost 6 bases, with 21 bases between them. The germline V gene encodes CDR1 LNHNV and CDR2 YYDKDF (reference sequence). The CDR3 is 17 residues long. The CDR3 bases are TGTGCCACCAGCAGGGGAAACTTGAGGGGCATGGGCAATGAGCAGTTCTTC. It translates to CATSRGNLRGMGNEQFF.

This clone occurred a few times. The chain recombines TRBV13 with TRBJ1-5; D unresolved. Germline CDR1 PRHDT, CDR2 FYEKMQ (reference sequence). Trimming cost V 0 bases and J 0 bases, with 3 bases left between them. The CDR3 extends over 14 amino acids. The DNA for the CDR3 is TGTGCCAGCAGCTTAGGCCCTAGCAATCAGCCCCAGCATTTT. Its translation is CASSLGPSNQPQHF. The full variable domain, its missing parts supplied by reference TRBV13 and TRBJ1-5, is AAGVIQSPRHLIKEKRETATLKCYPIPRHDTVYWYQQGPGQDPQFLISFYEKMQSDKGSIPDRFSAQQFSDYHSELNMSSLELGDSALYFCASSLGPSNQPQHFGDGTRLSIL.

The V call is TRBV2, the J call TRBJ2-3; no definite D call. The CDR3 extends over 13 amino acids. V was cut by 1 base and J by 14 bases, with 16 bases left in between. Germline V gene lookup returns CDR1 SNHLY and CDR2 FYNNEI. This CDR3 reads CASSEGGAVFRYF. The CDR3 region has the DNA TGTGCCAGCAGTGAAGGCGGCGCCGTCTTTCGGTATTTT.

This clone occurred once. V is TRBV6-1 and J is TRBJ1-4; D gene unclear. CDR3 length: 14 residues. V lost 2 bases and J 5 bases, leaving 9 bases between the germline ends. Germline values: CDR1 MNHNS, CDR2 SASEGT. Here the CDR3 DNA reads TGTGCCAGCAGTGAATGGGGTGGGAATGAAAAACTGTTTTTT. It codes for CASSEWGGNEKLFF.

The chain has TRBV9 and TRBJ2-3; TRBD2 is a possible D gene (5 bases). The CDR3 consists of 16 residues. Per germline, CDR1 SGDLS and CDR2 YYNGEE. V shed 4 bases and J shed 1 base, with 16 bases lying between them. The DNA for the CDR3 is TGTGCCAGCAGCCTCCGCTCAGTCGGGGGCACAGATACGCAGTATTTT. Protein product: CASSLRSVGGTDTQYF.

This clone was counted once. The rearrangement links TRBV19 to TRBJ2-1; 9 bases are a match to TRBD2. With 3 bases clipped from V and 7 bases from J, the junction kept 7 bases outside the gene matches. CDR1 and CDR2 from the germline V gene are LNHDA and SQIVND (reference sequence). CDR3 length equals 15 residues. This CDR3 is CASSIFSGSGNEQFF. CDR3 DNA sequence: TGTGCCAGTAGTATCTTTAGCGGGAGTGGGAATGAGCAGTTCTTC.